This TCR beta chain was sequenced for a study of T-cell reconstitution after alpha-beta-depleted transplantation in children. This clonotype came up a few times. For TCRbeta, the library was prepared with unique molecular identifiers. TCRdb independently ran MiXCR on the PCR reads; one entry per CDR3 protein. The sample yields roughly 500,000 distinct CDR3 sequences, around 12% seen once. J lost 6 bases, V lost 2 bases, and 13 bases had no gene match. Germline V gives CDR1 SGHVS, CDR2 FNYEAQ. The CDR3 totals 17 residues. The material was PBMCs from the stem cell graft donor, obtained from the stem cell graft. This TCR came from a human donor who donated a stem cell graft to a child with combined immunodeficiency. The J gene is TRBJ2-1, the V gene TRBV7-6; 7 bases map to TRBD2. The CDR3 reads CASSLYQAGVEVNEQFF. The CDR3 DNA is TGTGCCAGCAGCTTATATCAGGCGGGAGTGGAGGTCAATGAGCAGTTCTTC.